These T cell receptor beta chains were read from a single sample in a study of blood T cell repertoires in COVID-19. Profiled with immunoSEQ multiplex PCR; TCRdb holds only in-frame clones, not every one. The sample lists some 670,000 clones, just under 90% occurring once. Sequenced material: peripheral blood. These receptors all stem from a woman younger than 35 with acute or convalescent COVID-19. Both conserved end residues are part of each CDR3. Each record gives: clone size, D gene, V gene, J gene, CDR3 length, CDR3 protein, CDR3 DNA. D genes are given only for firm matches. The size entry is marked missing in some rows and otherwise reads once, few, many or a size class.

NA	NA	TRBV19	TRBJ2-7	11	CASSISGVQYF	TGTGCCAGTAGTATTTCGGGGGTGCAGTACTTC
once	TRBD1	TRBV29-1	TRBJ1-2	13	CSVGTTGKSGYTF	TGCAGCGTTGGAACGACAGGGAAGAGTGGCTACACCTTC
NA	NA	TRBV14	TRBJ2-1	15	CASSPQQGSYNEQFF	TGTGCCAGCAGCCCCCAACAGGGATCTTACAATGAGCAGTTCTTC
NA	NA	TRBV28	TRBJ1-4	15	CASTRRQGGREKLFF	TGTGCCAGCACCAGACGTCAGGGTGGGCGCGAAAAACTGTTTTTT
NA	TRBD1	TRBV6-1	TRBJ1-2	15	CASSEGPDRGYGYTF	TGTGCCAGCAGTGAAGGACCAGACAGGGGCTATGGCTACACCTTC
NA	TRBD1	TRBV19	TRBJ2-7	15	CASSRGQGPSYEQYF	TGTGCCAGTAGTAGAGGACAGGGGCCCTCCTACGAGCAGTACTTC
NA	TRBD2	TRBV9	TRBJ2-4	14	CASSGGLEGDIQYF	TGTGCCAGCAGCGGTGGACTAGAAGGGGACATTCAGTACTTC
NA	TRBD2	TRBV6-5	TRBJ2-3	15	CASSGGLAGGDTQYF	TGTGCCAGCAGCGGGGGACTAGCCGGCGGAGATACGCAGTATTTT
NA	TRBD1	TRBV20-1	TRBJ1-3	14	CSASGQGPGNTIYF	TGCAGTGCTAGTGGACAGGGGCCCGGAAACACCATATATTTT
NA	NA	TRBV5-1	TRBJ1-2	17	CASSLAGNINHLYGYTF	TGCGCCAGCAGCTTGGCAGGGAATATAAACCATCTCTATGGCTACACCTTC
NA	NA	TRBV4-1	TRBJ1-3	16	CASSQQQAPSGNTIYF	TGCGCCAGCAGCCAACAACAGGCTCCTTCTGGAAACACCATATATTTT
NA	NA	TRBV11-2	TRBJ1-1	14	CASSLEMSGDEAFF	TGTGCCAGCAGCTTAGAAATGTCAGGGGATGAAGCTTTCTTT
NA	TRBD2	TRBV27	TRBJ2-5	16	CASKKRWLAARETQYF	TGTGCCAGCAAAAAGCGTTGGCTAGCGGCGAGAGAGACCCAGTACTTC
NA	NA	TRBV2	TRBJ1-5	17	CASSEGARTVSNQPQHF	TGTGCCAGCAGTGAGGGAGCCCGGACAGTAAGCAATCAGCCCCAGCATTTT
NA	NA	TRBV4-1	TRBJ1-5	15	CASSQYEGKEQPQHF	TGCGCCAGCAGCCAATATGAGGGAAAGGAGCAGCCCCAGCATTTT
NA	NA	TRBV3-1/TRBV3-2	TRBJ1-2	12	CASSHGSTEFNF	TGTGCCAGCAGCCACGGATCGACAGAATTCAACTTC
few	NA	TRBV19	TRBJ1-1	13	CASSMQGYTEAFF	TGTGCCAGTAGTATGCAGGGGTACACTGAAGCTTTCTTT
NA	NA	TRBV10-3	TRBJ1-4	14	CAIRGSEAGEKLFF	TGTGCCATCAGGGGATCGGAGGCGGGTGAAAAACTGTTTTTT
few	NA	TRBV7-9	TRBJ1-4	14	CASSPTGPNEKLFF	TGTGCCAGCAGCCCGACAGGCCCTAATGAAAAACTGTTTTTT
NA	NA	TRBV6-5	TRBJ1-2	13	CASLWWGDYGYTF	TGTGCCAGCCTCTGGTGGGGCGACTATGGCTACACCTTC
NA	NA	TRBV11-2	TRBJ1-6	15	CASRHRGALDSPLHF	TGTGCCAGCCGCCACCGGGGAGCATTAGATTCACCCCTCCACTTT
NA	NA	TRBV7-9	TRBJ1-1	16	CASSLVDTATLYEAFF	TGTGCCAGCAGCTTAGTCGACACAGCTACACTCTACGAAGCTTTCTTT
NA	NA	TRBV5-1	TRBJ1-1	15	CASSFWAQTGTEAFF	TGCGCCAGCAGCTTCTGGGCCCAAACAGGGACCGAAGCTTTCTTT
few	TRBD1	TRBV6-5	TRBJ1-5	12	CASSRGDQPQHF	TGTGCCAGCAGCAGGGGGGATCAGCCCCAGCATTTT
NA	NA	TRBV7-2	TRBJ2-7	14	CASSPGVYEGEQYF	TGTGCCAGCAGCCCGGGGGTATACGAGGGCGAGCAGTACTTC
NA	NA	TRBV5-1	TRBJ1-1	17	CASSSRPGEVRNTEAFF	TGCGCCAGCAGCTCACGGCCCGGGGAGGTCAGGAACACTGAAGCTTTCTTT
NA	TRBD1	TRBV6-4	TRBJ2-7	16	CASSEQGEGVSYEQYF	TGTGCCAGCAGTGAGCAGGGGGAAGGGGTATCCTACGAGCAGTACTTC
NA	NA	TRBV9	TRBJ2-3	17	CASSVAVLGGLTDTQYF	TGTGCCAGCAGCGTAGCTGTACTAGGAGGGCTCACAGATACGCAGTATTTT
once	NA	TRBV14	TRBJ2-1	13	CASSQVGGDEQFF	TGTGCCAGCAGCCAAGTTGGAGGGGATGAGCAGTTCTTC
NA	NA	TRBV6-5	TRBJ1-1	14	CASSYGSKNTEAFF	TGTGCCAGCAGTTACGGCAGTAAGAACACTGAAGCTTTCTTT
NA	NA	TRBV18	TRBJ1-4	13	CASSLAGDEKLFF	TGTGCCAGCTCTTTGGCAGGGGATGAAAAACTGTTTTTT
once	NA	TRBV7-2	TRBJ2-2	18	CASSQFLLGQGEAGELFF	TGTGCCAGCAGCCAATTCTTATTAGGCCAGGGGGAGGCCGGGGAGCTGTTTTTT
NA	NA	TRBV13	TRBJ1-2	13	CASSHGRNYGYTF	TGTGCCAGCAGCCATGGCAGAAACTATGGCTACACCTTC
NA	NA	TRBV6-5	TRBJ1-1	13	CASKEIKNTEAFF	TGTGCCAGCAAGGAGATAAAAAACACTGAAGCTTTCTTT
NA	TRBD2	TRBV30	TRBJ2-1	14	CAWSRGLAGGRLIF	TGTGCCTGGAGTAGGGGACTAGCGGGGGGGCGGCTAATCTTC
few	NA	TRBV10-3	TRBJ1-5	15	CAISELRDGNQPQHF	TGTGCCATCAGTGAGCTCAGGGATGGGAACCAGCCCCAGCATTTT
NA	NA	TRBV18	TRBJ1-4	18	CASSTLAAGRATNEKLFF	TGTGCCAGCTCAACCCTGGCGGCAGGGAGGGCAACTAATGAAAAACTGTTTTTT
NA	NA	TRBV5-1	TRBJ1-6	15	CASSPRGGRDSPLHF	TGCGCCAGCAGCCCGCGCGGGGGCAGGGATTCACCCCTCCACTTT
NA	TRBD2	TRBV19	TRBJ2-1	17	CASREVGRGRIHNEQFF	TGTGCCAGTAGAGAGGTGGGGCGGGGGAGAATCCACAATGAGCAGTTCTTC
once	NA	TRBV4-3	TRBJ1-6	16	CASSRAFVSYNSPLHF	TGCGCCAGCAGCCGGGCGTTCGTCTCCTATAATTCACCCCTCCACTTT
NA	NA	TRBV4-2	TRBJ1-2	13	CASSQDPVYGYTF	TGTGCCAGCAGCCAAGATCCCGTCTATGGCTACACCTTC
NA	NA	TRBV11-2	TRBJ2-7	13	CASSLRAGYEQYF	TGTGCCAGCAGCTTAAGGGCGGGGTACGAGCAGTACTTC
NA	NA	TRBV30	TRBJ1-2	17	CAWSVPTYLRKNYGYTF	TGTGCCTGGAGTGTACCTACCTATCTTAGAAAGAACTATGGCTACACCTTC
NA	TRBD1	TRBV19	TRBJ1-6	16	CASSVWDRAKNSPLHF	TGTGCCAGTAGTGTTTGGGACAGGGCTAAAAATTCACCCCTCCACTTT
NA	TRBD2	TRBV15	TRBJ2-2	16	CATSKPTSTNTGELFF	TGTGCCACCAGCAAACCGACTAGCACGAACACCGGGGAGCTGTTTTTT
few	NA	TRBV2	TRBJ2-2	12	CASSDPAGELFF	TGTGCCAGCAGTGATCCAGCCGGGGAGCTGTTTTTT
NA	NA	TRBV12-3/TRBV12-4	TRBJ1-1	13	CASSFRGPTEAFF	TGTGCCAGCAGTTTTAGGGGTCCTACTGAAGCTTTCTTT